Only a few counts were recorded for the clone carrying this T cell receptor beta chain. Antigen unknown. The germline CDR1 and CDR2 sequences are SQVTM and ANQGSEA. V was trimmed by 3 bases and J by 2 bases, leaving 11 bases between them. This CDR3 spans 15 amino acids. This record belongs to a study of T cell repertoires in cytomegalovirus infection. Overall study context: Peptides in the study included HLA-C-restricted and HLA-B-restricted CMV epitopes. Matching HLA type and CMV infection were both indicated by public TCR beta signatures.

Overall study findings and caveats: Identification of carriers of CMV plus the relevant HLA was achieved through cumulative public TCR beta family frequency. HLA-C-restricted CMV clonotypes gave the most frequent clonotype in two of eight donors.

MiXCR, run by TCRdb on the reads, gives a single entry per CDR3 protein. The sample lists some 800,000 distinct CDR3 sequences, 29% seen once, with less than 15% in the top ten. The chain is built from TRBV29-1 and TRBJ2-6; no firm D call. Sequenced material: cultured CD8+ T cells from PBMCs, taken from culture after CMV antigen stimulation. The clonotype originates from a human donor in good health (CMV status not recorded). Some clones in this sample may be carry-over from other donors' samples. CDR3 nucleotides: TGCAGCGTTGAGGATCCGCGGACTGGGGCCAACGTCCTGACTTTC. This gives the protein CSVEDPRTGANVLTF.